Shown below are 19 T cell receptor beta chains from a single sample sequenced in a study of control samples from healthy donors and cancer patients. Assay used: immunoSEQ multiplex PCR; TCRdb lists only in-frame clones, some missing. The table lists about 130,000 clones, around nine tenths of them singletons. Sequences were obtained from blood. The receptor source for this set is a middle-aged man in good health.

This clone was seen only a few times. V is TRBV5-1 and J is TRBJ2-3; 16 positions agree with TRBD2. The CDR3 has 17 residues. With V trimmed by 2 bases and J by 5 bases, 5 bases remained unmatched. From germline, CDR1 is SGHRS and CDR2 YFSETQ. CDR3: CASSFAGLAGGQDTQYF. CDR3 nucleotides: TGCGCCAGCAGCTTTGCGGGACTAGCGGGGGGGCAAGATACGCAGTATTTT.

Comments on this clone: Possible read error: a much larger clone is one base away. V and J are TRBV7-9 and TRBJ2-7; weak D call: TRBD1 (6 bases). The germline CDR1 and CDR2 sequences are SEHNR and FQNEAQ (reference sequence). Between the trimmed V and J ends, which lost 4 bases and 3 bases, there was a span of 10 bases. The CDR3 covers 13 residues. CDR3 sequence (DNA): TGTGCCAGCAGCTCACAGGGCTACTACGAGCAGTACTTC. Translating gives CASSSQGYYEQYF.

The rearrangement uses TRBV6-1 and TRBJ2-7; D gene ambiguous. The CDR3 is 14 amino acids. From germline, CDR1 is MNHNS and CDR2 SASEGT. V lost 3 bases and J lost 0, with 9 bases in between. The CDR3 here is CASSEARTSYEQYF. The CDR3 DNA sequence: TGTGCCAGCAGTGAGGCCAGGACCTCCTACGAGCAGTACTTC.

This chain joins TRBV28 and TRBJ2-5; 9 nucleotides line up with TRBD2. Trimming removed 1 base from V and 5 bases from J; junction bases left unmatched: 8. Germline V gene data show CDR1 as MDHEN and CDR2 as SYDVKM. This CDR3 comprises 16 residues. CDR3 region: CASSLLLAGVKETQYF. CDR3 nucleotide sequence: TGTGCCAGCAGTTTATTATTAGCGGGGGTTAAGGAGACCCAGTACTTC.

The chain recombines TRBV29-1 with TRBJ2-3; maybe TRBD2 (7 bases). The germline CDR1 and CDR2 sequences are SQVTM and ANQGSEA. The length of the CDR3 is 13 residues. V was clipped by 7 bases and J by 6 bases, with 17 bases between them. CDR3 region: CSAGGGALDTQYF. CDR3 sequence (DNA): TGCAGCGCAGGAGGGGGGGCCCTGGATACGCAGTATTTT.

The CDR3 spells CASNPGAGREKLFF. The CDR3 DNA reads TGTGCCAGCAATCCCGGAGCAGGTCGGGAAAAACTGTTTTTT. This chain connects TRBV2 to TRBJ1-4; no clear D gene. This CDR3 has 14 amino acids. Germline V gene sequence: CDR1 SNHLY, CDR2 FYNNEI. Trimming took off 7 bases at V and 8 bases at J, with 17 bases between the two ends.

The CDR3 bases are TGCGCCAGCAGCCAGGCCCACCAGGGGTTTAATTTTCGCTACACCGGGGAGCTGTTTTTT. It yields the protein CASSQAHQGFNFRYTGELFF. The V call is TRBV4-1, the J call TRBJ2-2, with D tentatively TRBD1 (6 bases). V lost 3 bases, J lost 3 bases, and 26 bases lay in between. The CDR3 is 20 amino acids. The germline V gene has CDR1 MGHRA and CDR2 YSYEKL.

The genes are TRBV11-2 and TRBJ1-4, with TRBD1 as a possible D gene (6 bases). Deletions cut 5 bases from V and 8 bases from J, with 18 bases between. Germline values: CDR1 SGHAT, CDR2 FQNNGV. CDR3 size: 15 residues. The CDR3 protein is CASSKQGSEGEKLFF. CDR3 DNA sequence: TGTGCCAGCAGCAAACAGGGTTCGGAGGGGGAAAAACTGTTTTTT.

This clone was detected only once. J is TRBJ2-7 and V is TRBV28, with TRBD1 matching 12 bases. Germline CDR1 and CDR2: MDHEN and SYDVKM. The CDR3 consists of 16 residues. J lost 5 bases, V lost 10 bases, and 15 bases had no gene match. CDR3 residues: CATTSRPGQGAHEQYF. The CDR3 DNA sequence: TGTGCCACCACATCCCGACCGGGACAGGGGGCCCACGAGCAGTACTTC.

The V and J genes are TRBV19 and TRBJ1-4, with 10 bases that match TRBD1. Per germline, CDR1 LNHDA and CDR2 SQIVND (reference sequence). Trimming cost V 3 bases and J 8 bases; bases outside gene matches: 15. This CDR3 has 18 residues. The CDR3 nucleotides read TGTGCCAGTAGTATTATGGGGAGCTACCGGGGACAGGGGGAAAAACTGTTTTTT. Translation gives CASSIMGSYRGQGEKLFF.

This chain links TRBV6-1 with TRBJ1-1; D not resolved. CDR1 and CDR2 (germline): MNHNS, SASEGT. With 3 bases removed from V and 0 bases from J, the gap between germline ends came to 5 bases. This CDR3 is 13 amino acids long. The CDR3 sequence: CASSDTMNTEAFF. The CDR3 DNA follows: TGTGCCAGCAGTGACACAATGAACACTGAAGCTTTCTTT.

The V gene is TRBV28, the J gene TRBJ1-6; tentatively, D is TRBD1 (5 bases). The CDR3 spans 13 residues. Germline values: CDR1 MDHEN, CDR2 SYDVKM. V was shortened by 9 bases and J by 5 bases, with 11 bases between the two germline ends. CDR3 DNA: TGTGCCAGTTTCCGGGACCATAATTCACCCCTCCACTTT. Protein product: CASFRDHNSPLHF.

The V call is TRBV18, the J call TRBJ2-3, with TRBD1 as a possible D gene (5 bases). The CDR3 has 14 amino acids. Trimming cost V 6 bases and J 4 bases, with 14 bases left between them. Germline V gene lookup returns CDR1 KGHSH and CDR2 LQKENI. In DNA form, the CDR3 reads TGTGCCAGCTCGCCCTCCAGGGATCCAGATACGCAGTATTTT. This gives the protein CASSPSRDPDTQYF.

The chain employs TRBV12-3 or TRBV12-4 and TRBJ1-2, with D unresolved. This CDR3 contains 12 residues. V was trimmed by 10 bases and J by 1 base, leaving 10 bases between them. CDR3 DNA: TGTGCCACCCACGCAGATAACTATGGCTACACCTTC. Its translation is CATHADNYGYTF.

This chain uses TRBV20-1 with TRBJ2-5, with 7 bases that match TRBD2. The CDR3 has 11 amino acids. Germline-derived CDR1 and CDR2 are DFQATT and SNEGSKA (reference sequence). The CDR3 coding sequence is TGCAGCCTAGCGGTACAAGAGACCCAGTACTTC. This translates into CSLAVQETQYF.

The chain is built from TRBV2 and TRBJ2-3; D might be TRBD2 (6 bases). The germline gives CDR1 SNHLY, CDR2 FYNNEI. The V gene lost 3 bases and the J gene lost 4 bases, with 11 bases spanning the gap. The CDR3 extends over 14 amino acids. CDR3 amino acids: CASSETRTADTQYF. The CDR3 bases are TGTGCCAGCAGTGAGACTAGGACCGCAGATACGCAGTATTTT. The whole variable domain, filled in from reference TRBV2 and TRBJ2-3, reads EPEVTQTPSHQVTQMGQEVILRCVPISNHLYFYWYRQILGQKVEFLVSFYNNEISEKSEIFDDQFSVERPDGSNFTLKIRSTKLEDSAMYFCASSETRTADTQYFGPGTRLTVL.

The table lists this clone with a count of one. The CDR3, as DNA: TGCAGCGTTGTCCTTAGGGTTGGAAACACCATATATTTT. Its protein product is CSVVLRVGNTIYF. This chain joins TRBV29-1 and TRBJ1-3, with D uncertain. The CDR3 has 13 amino acids. The germline V and J ends were trimmed by 4 bases and 3 bases, with 10 bases remaining between them. Germline V gene sequence: CDR1 SQVTM, CDR2 ANQGSEA.

This clone was seen only once. The rearrangement links TRBV27 to TRBJ2-1; 8 nucleotides align to TRBD2. The V segment lost 2 bases and the J segment 8 bases; nucleotides outside the gene matches: 8. This CDR3 has 15 amino acids. Germline loops: CDR1 MNHEY, CDR2 SMNVEV (reference sequence). CDR3 residues: CASSLPGGARDEQFF. CDR3 nucleotide sequence: TGTGCCAGCAGTTTACCGGGGGGGGCCCGGGATGAGCAGTTCTTC.

V and J are TRBV28 and TRBJ1-6; no firm D call. Trimming removed 2 bases from V and 7 bases from J, with 6 bases in between. Per the germline V gene, CDR1 is MDHEN and CDR2 is SYDVKM. The CDR3 contains 13 residues. The CDR3 DNA reads TGTGCCAGCAGTTTAAGGCCAAATTCACCCCTCCACTTT. It encodes CASSLRPNSPLHF.